Listed here are 32 T cell receptor beta chains from one sample, sequenced in a study of cytomegalovirus exposure and HLA in healthy donors. PCR involved 60 Vbeta and 13 Jbeta primers. The data were produced by immunoSEQ multiplex PCR, yet TCRdb's version contains in-frame clones alone and is incomplete. Seen here are some 90,000 clones, about 81% observed once, and the top ten hold about 3%. Sequenced material: PBMCs. The receptors originated from a woman aged 40 to 55 in good health and CMV-seronegative.

In its sample, this clone was seen a few times. The chain is built from TRBV4-1 and TRBJ2-3; D is ambiguous. This CDR3 has 16 residues. CDR1 and CDR2 from the germline V gene are MGHRA and YSYEKL. Trimming pared 0 bases from V and 0 bases from J, leaving 10 bases between. The CDR3, as DNA: TGCGCCAGCAGCCAAGACCGAGCAACTAGCACAGATACGCAGTATTTT. Residues: CASSQDRATSTDTQYF.

CDR3 nucleotide sequence: TGTGCCAGCAGACCGACAGGGGATGGACTAGGCTACACCTTC. It translates to CASRPTGDGLGYTF. The gene calls are TRBV27 and TRBJ1-2; TRBD1 aligns across 8 bases. The CDR3 runs to 14 residues. Germline-derived CDR1 and CDR2 are MNHEY and SMNVEV (reference sequence). With 6 bases clipped from V and 8 bases from J, the junction kept 11 bases outside the gene matches.

V usage is TRBV30 and J usage is TRBJ1-1, with a possible D match to TRBD1 (6 bases). This CDR3 is built from 14 residues. Germline V gene sequence: CDR1 GTSNPN, CDR2 SVGIG (reference sequence). V was clipped by 2 bases and J by 4 bases, with 14 bases between them. The CDR3 DNA reads as TGTGCCTGGAGTCCCGGGACACGCGGCACTGAAGCTTTCTTT. It encodes CAWSPGTRGTEAFF.

This clone was found a few times. This chain connects TRBV5-1 to TRBJ2-5, with TRBD1 matching over 8 bases. This CDR3 contains 15 residues. V trimming: 4 bases; J trimming: 4 bases; junction bases outside the gene matches: 9. From germline, CDR1 is SGHRS and CDR2 YFSETQ. CDR3 protein: CASSNPGGLGETQYF. The DNA of the CDR3 is TGCGCCAGCAGCAATCCAGGGGGCCTTGGAGAGACCCAGTACTTC.

The rearrangement uses TRBV2 and TRBJ2-7; D not certain. CDR1 and CDR2 from the germline V gene are SNHLY and FYNNEI. CDR3 length: 16 amino acids. Trimming removed 0 bases at V and 7 bases at J, with 19 bases between. CDR3: CASSEAPPVTTREQYF. The CDR3 DNA follows: TGTGCCAGCAGTGAAGCGCCCCCCGTGACAACCCGGGAGCAGTACTTC.

This chain uses TRBV19 with TRBJ1-5; TRBD1 might be the D (6 bases). The CDR3 covers 15 residues. V lost 0 bases and J 3 bases, leaving 9 bases between the germline ends. Germline V gives CDR1 LNHDA, CDR2 SQIVND (reference sequence). The CDR3 nucleotides are TGTGCCAGTAGTATAGAGGGGGCGGACAATCAGCCCCAGCATTTT. This codes for CASSIEGADNQPQHF.

The gene calls are TRBV19 and TRBJ1-1; a possible D gene is TRBD1 (6 bases). Germline V gene lookup returns CDR1 LNHDA and CDR2 SQIVND (reference sequence). The CDR3 has 14 amino acids. Trimming removed 5 bases at V and 10 bases at J, with 20 bases between. The CDR3 loop reads CASSLQGAQGLAFF. The DNA of the CDR3 is TGTGCCAGTAGTCTACAGGGAGCCCAAGGACTAGCTTTCTTT.

V is TRBV5-4 and J is TRBJ2-5; 8 bases line up with TRBD2. J was trimmed by 2 bases and V by 0 bases; bases with no gene match: 6. CDR3 size: 16 residues. Germline loops: CDR1 SGHNT, CDR2 YYREEE (reference sequence). This chain's CDR3 is CASSLAGGGIQETQYF. The CDR3, as DNA: TGTGCCAGCAGCTTGGCGGGAGGGGGAATACAAGAGACCCAGTACTTC.

The J gene is TRBJ2-7, the V gene TRBV18; 10 bases are shared with TRBD1. The CDR3 extends over 14 amino acids. V dropped 3 bases and J dropped 4; count of bases not matched to a gene: 3. CDR1 and CDR2 (germline): KGHSH, LQKENI. CDR3 loop: CASSPTGQGYEQYF. The CDR3 DNA follows: TGTGCCAGCTCACCCACGGGACAGGGGTACGAGCAGTACTTC.

The chain recombines TRBV2 with TRBJ2-2, with 10 bases matching TRBD2. The CDR3 extends over 16 amino acids. With V trimmed by 3 bases and J by 4 bases, 5 bases remained unmatched. CDR1 is SNHLY and CDR2 is FYNNEI in the germline V gene. The CDR3 is CASSDLLAGGTGELFF. CDR3 nucleotide sequence: TGTGCCAGCAGTGATCTATTAGCGGGAGGCACCGGGGAGCTGTTTTTT.

With respect to this clone: Other DNA sequences from this sample encode an identical CDR3 as well. J is TRBJ1-4 and V is TRBV18; D gene uncertain. V lost 3 bases and J 8 bases, leaving 13 bases between the germline ends. The CDR3 sequence is 14 residues long. Germline loops: CDR1 KGHSH, CDR2 LQKENI. The DNA for the CDR3 is TGTGCCAGCTCACCCGAAGCGGGGTCCGAAAAACTGTTTTTT. Protein sequence: CASSPEAGSEKLFF.

The chain uses TRBV19 and TRBJ2-2, with a weak D call TRBD1 (6 bases). The germline gives CDR1 LNHDA, CDR2 SQIVND (reference sequence). CDR3 length equals 13 residues. The ends were cut back, 10 bases at V and 2 bases at J, with 11 bases in the middle. The CDR3 DNA follows: TGTGCCACGACAGGATTTAACACCGGGGAGCTGTTTTTT. Its protein is CATTGFNTGELFF. The variable domain in full, completed from reference TRBV19 and TRBJ2-2, reads DGGITQSPKYLFRKEGQNVTLSCEQNLNHDAMYWYRQDPGQGLRLIYYSQIVNDFQKGDIAEGYSVSREKKESFPLTVTSAQKNPTAFYLCATTGFNTGELFFGEGSRLTVL.

In its sample, this clone was seen once. The V and J genes are TRBV4-3 and TRBJ2-4; 7 nucleotides align to TRBD2. The length of the CDR3 is 17 residues. The junction had 7 bases not matched to a gene; V was cut back by 1 base and J by 1 base. Germline V lookup: CDR1 LGHNA, CDR2 YSLEER. CDR3 region: CASSQAGGVGAKNIQYF. The CDR3 nucleotides are TGCGCCAGCAGCCAAGCGGGGGGAGTGGGCGCCAAAAACATTCAGTACTTC.

This clone showed up just once. The chain has TRBV4-2 and TRBJ2-3; the D gene is possibly TRBD2 (5 bases). There are 16 residues in the CDR3. Per the germline V gene, CDR1 is LGHNA and CDR2 is YNFKEQ. The germline V and J ends were trimmed by 0 bases and 6 bases, with 16 bases remaining between them. The CDR3 reads CASSQDRDSGRDTQYF. Written as DNA, the CDR3 is TGTGCCAGCAGCCAAGATCGGGATAGTGGTAGGGATACGCAGTATTTT.

The V gene is TRBV6-1, the J gene TRBJ2-1, with TRBD1 matching over 7 bases. CDR1 is MNHNS, CDR2 SASEGT, per germline. This CDR3 has 16 residues. Losses at the gene ends were 2 bases for V and 5 bases for J; bases not matched to a gene: 9. CDR3 amino acids: CASSEYDRVVDNEQFF. CDR3 DNA sequence: TGTGCCAGCAGTGAATACGACAGGGTCGTTGACAATGAGCAGTTCTTC.

The V gene is TRBV5-4, the J gene TRBJ2-3; 12 nucleotides line up with TRBD2. J was trimmed by 0 bases and V by 3 bases; bases with no gene match: 8. CDR1 is SGHNT and CDR2 is YYREEE in the germline V gene (reference sequence). The length of the CDR3 is 18 residues. The CDR3 protein is CASSSGTSGPFSTDTQYF. Written as DNA, the CDR3 is TGTGCCAGCAGCTCAGGGACTAGCGGGCCCTTTAGCACAGATACGCAGTATTTT.

This chain joins TRBV7-2 and TRBJ1-4, with D tentatively TRBD1 (5 bases). V was cut by 5 bases and J by 2 bases, with 12 bases left in between. Germline lookup yields CDR1 SGHTA and CDR2 FQGNSA. The CDR3 covers 15 residues. Here the CDR3 DNA reads TGTGCCAGCAGCCCGGGGACTTTTACTAATGAAAAACTGTTTTTT. Its translation: CASSPGTFTNEKLFF.

This chain links TRBV18 with TRBJ2-6; 7 bases match TRBD1. J lost 2 bases, V lost 6 bases, and 7 bases had no gene match. In germline, CDR1 is KGHSH, CDR2 LQKENI. The CDR3 is made up of 16 amino acids. The CDR3 coding sequence is TGTGCCAGCTCCCCAACAGGGGTACCTGGGGCCAACGTCCTGACTTTC. Amino acid sequence: CASSPTGVPGANVLTF.

V gene TRBV14 combines with J gene TRBJ2-1; TRBD2 aligns across 7 bases. CDR1 and CDR2 from the germline V gene are SGHDN and FVKESK. The J segment lost 2 bases and the V segment lost 4 bases, leaving 20 bases of the junction unmatched. CDR3 size: 20 residues. In DNA, the CDR3 is TGTGCCAGCAGCCCCATCCTGGCGGGAGTTTTTTCAGTAACCTACAATGAGCAGTTCTTC. Translating gives CASSPILAGVFSVTYNEQFF.

The chain uses TRBV5-4 and TRBJ2-7; 8 bases map to TRBD2. The CDR3 consists of 15 residues. The V and J ends lost 3 bases and 0 bases, in that order; junction bases with no gene match: 5. Germline V gene data show CDR1 as SGHNT and CDR2 as YYREEE (reference sequence). CDR3 nucleotides: TGTGCCAGCAGCTCTTTTAGCGGGGACTCCTACGAGCAGTACTTC. Its translation: CASSSFSGDSYEQYF.

This clone turned up a few times. This chain uses TRBV4-2 with TRBJ2-1; D unclear. The CDR3 runs 15 residues. Between the trimmed V and J ends, which lost 0 bases and 6 bases, there was a span of 12 bases. The germline gives CDR1 LGHNA, CDR2 YNFKEQ. CDR3 region: CASSQEFGTTNEQFF. CDR3 coding DNA: TGTGCCAGCAGCCAAGAGTTCGGAACTACCAATGAGCAGTTCTTC.

The chain carries TRBV19 and TRBJ2-7, with 7 positions matching TRBD1. The trim removed 5 bases at V and 4 bases at J, leaving 8 bases unmatched. The germline V gene encodes CDR1 LNHDA and CDR2 SQIVND (reference sequence). The CDR3 has 14 amino acids. The CDR3 nucleotides are TGTGCCAGTAGTGCAGCAGGGGACAGTTACGAGCAGTACTTC. Translating it yields CASSAAGDSYEQYF.

V usage is TRBV6-1 and J usage is TRBJ2-7; D is perhaps TRBD1 (6 bases). The CDR3 extends over 12 amino acids. CDR1 and CDR2 (germline): MNHNS, SASEGT. V was trimmed by 10 bases and J by 4 bases, leaving 14 bases between them. The CDR3 protein is CATGEVWYEQYF. The DNA of the CDR3 is TGTGCCACAGGGGAAGTTTGGTACGAGCAGTACTTC.

This chain links TRBV7-3 with TRBJ2-7; no clear D gene. V was pared by 5 bases and J by 5 bases, with 13 bases between. This CDR3 comprises 13 residues. Germline values: CDR1 SGHTA, CDR2 FQGTGA. CDR3 sequence reads: CASSLSSIHEQYF. In nucleotides, the CDR3 is TGTGCCAGCAGCCTGTCGAGCATTCACGAGCAGTACTTC.

The gene calls are TRBV4-1 and TRBJ1-3; D ambiguous. CDR1 is MGHRA, CDR2 YSYEKL, per germline. With 3 bases removed from V and 0 bases from J, the gap between germline ends came to 15 bases. The CDR3 consists of 17 residues. Here the CDR3 reads CASSQVRSPTSGNTIYF. CDR3 sequence (DNA): TGCGCCAGCAGCCAGGTCCGGTCTCCCACCTCTGGAAACACCATATATTTT.

The gene calls are TRBV6-1 and TRBJ2-1, with D possibly being TRBD2 (6 bases). The V and J ends lost 3 bases and 7 bases respectively, with 19 bases between them. CDR3 length equals 16 residues. Germline V gives CDR1 MNHNS, CDR2 SASEGT. The CDR3 bases are TGTGCCAGCAGTGATGGGGCTGGGACTCCGGATAATGAGCAGTTCTTC. This sequence encodes CASSDGAGTPDNEQFF.

This clone is a singleton in its sample. V and J are TRBV6-1 and TRBJ2-3, with no clear D. There are 15 residues in the CDR3. Trimming removed 6 bases at V and 0 bases at J, with 13 bases between. The V gene's germline CDR1 is MNHNS and CDR2 SASEGT. CDR3 bases: TGTGCCAGCAGAATCAGCCTACAGAGCACAGATACGCAGTATTTT. The encoded protein is CASRISLQSTDTQYF.

Points on this clone: This CDR3 is also generated by other DNA sequences in the sample. The V gene is TRBV28, the J gene TRBJ1-1, with TRBD1 matching over 7 bases. The J segment lost 1 base and the V segment lost 3 bases, leaving 2 bases of the junction unmatched. The CDR3 contains 14 residues. Germline V gives CDR1 MDHEN, CDR2 SYDVKM. CDR3 bases: TGTGCCAGCAGTTTGGGACAGAAGAACACTGAAGCTTTCTTT. This translates into CASSLGQKNTEAFF.

The rearrangement joins TRBV7-9 to TRBJ1-5; D perhaps matches TRBD1 (6 bases). The germline V gene encodes CDR1 SEHNR and CDR2 FQNEAQ (reference sequence). The CDR3 length is 15 residues. V was clipped by 1 base and J by 7 bases, with 14 bases between them. The chain's CDR3 is CASSLGVGGNQPQHF. CDR3 DNA: TGTGCCAGCAGCTTAGGTGTAGGGGGTAACCAGCCCCAGCATTTT. The whole variable domain, remainder taken from reference TRBV7-9 and TRBJ1-5, is DTGVSQNPRHKITKRGQNVTFRCDPISEHNRLYWYRQTLGQGPEFLTYFQNEAQLEKSRLLSDRFSAERPKGSFSTLEIQRTEQGDSAMYLCASSLGVGGNQPQHFGDGTRLSIL.

In DNA form, the CDR3 reads TGCGCCAGCAGCTTGGCCCTGACCCGTCCGGGTAGGACAGATACGCAGTATTTT. As protein: CASSLALTRPGRTDTQYF. The chain recombines TRBV5-1 with TRBJ2-3; D unclear. This CDR3 contains 18 residues. V was cut by 0 bases and J by 3 bases, with 20 bases left in between. Germline V gene data show CDR1 as SGHRS and CDR2 as YFSETQ.

The chain couples TRBV4-2 to TRBJ2-1; TRBD1 matches at 8 bases. The CDR3 has 15 amino acids. The V segment lost 5 bases and the J segment 6 bases; nucleotides outside the gene matches: 9. Looked up from germline, CDR1 is LGHNA and CDR2 is YNFKEQ. The CDR3 coding sequence is TGTGCCAGCAGCTCCCGGGACAGGACATTCAATGAGCAGTTCTTC. Protein product: CASSSRDRTFNEQFF.

The rearrangement uses TRBV5-1 and TRBJ2-2; 8 bases agree with TRBD2. Germline V gives CDR1 SGHRS, CDR2 YFSETQ. V was pared by 0 bases and J by 5 bases, with 9 bases of the junction left unmatched. The CDR3 has 17 amino acids. The CDR3 is CASSLEDAGGGTGELFF. CDR3 DNA: TGCGCCAGCAGCTTGGAGGACGCGGGGGGAGGTACCGGGGAGCTGTTTTTT.